The present TCR beta chain was sequenced within a study of long-term antiretroviral therapy in people with HIV. Germline trimming cut 5 bases from V and 2 bases from J; bases unmatched to any gene: 4. The CDR3 covers 14 residues. Germline CDR1 reads SEHNR; CDR2 reads FQNEAQ (reference sequence). With survey level as its setting, the immunoSEQ assay was v3.0. Only in-frame clones appear in the TCRdb table, and some are missing; sequencing was by immunoSEQ multiplex PCR. The table records approximately 25,000 clones, roughly 84% of them present only once. The clonotype was recovered from a man aged 45-60 years with HIV. The sequenced sample was unsorted PBMCs, obtained 3 years after starting antiretroviral therapy. This chain joins TRBV7-9 and TRBJ2-7; TRBD1 agrees at 9 bases. In nucleotides, the CDR3 is TGTGCCAGCAGCCCACGGACAGGGGCCTACGAGCAGTACTTC. Amino acid sequence: CASSPRTGAYEQYF.